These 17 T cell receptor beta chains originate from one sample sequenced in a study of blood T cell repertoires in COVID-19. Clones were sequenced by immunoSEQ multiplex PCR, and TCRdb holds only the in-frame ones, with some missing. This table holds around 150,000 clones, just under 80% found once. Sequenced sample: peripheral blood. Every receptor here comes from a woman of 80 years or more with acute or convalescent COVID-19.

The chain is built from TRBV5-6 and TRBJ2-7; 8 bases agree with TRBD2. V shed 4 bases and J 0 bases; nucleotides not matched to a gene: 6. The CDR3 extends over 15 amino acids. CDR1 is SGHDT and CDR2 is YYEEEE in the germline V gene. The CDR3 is CASSPGLASSYEQYF. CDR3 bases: TGTGCCAGCAGCCCTGGACTAGCAAGCTCCTACGAGCAGTACTTC.

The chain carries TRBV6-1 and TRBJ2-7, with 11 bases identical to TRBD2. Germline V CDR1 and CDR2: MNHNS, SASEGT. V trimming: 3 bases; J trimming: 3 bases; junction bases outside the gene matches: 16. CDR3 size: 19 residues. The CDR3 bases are TGTGCCAGCAGTGAGCTTAAAAGGGGACTAGCGGCTCTACGCTACGAGCAGTACTTC. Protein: CASSELKRGLAALRYEQYF.

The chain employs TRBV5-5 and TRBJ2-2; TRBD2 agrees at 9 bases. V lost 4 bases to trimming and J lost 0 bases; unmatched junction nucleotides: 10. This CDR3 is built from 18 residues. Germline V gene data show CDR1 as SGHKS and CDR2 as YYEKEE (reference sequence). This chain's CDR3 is CASSPVLAGAANTGELFF. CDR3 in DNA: TGTGCCAGCAGCCCAGTATTAGCGGGAGCGGCGAACACCGGGGAGCTGTTTTTT.

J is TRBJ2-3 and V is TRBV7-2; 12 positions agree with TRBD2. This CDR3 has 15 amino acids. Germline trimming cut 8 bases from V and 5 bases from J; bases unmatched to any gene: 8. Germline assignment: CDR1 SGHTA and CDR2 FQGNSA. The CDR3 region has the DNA TGTGCCAGCTCCTTAAGGACTAGCGGGGTAGATACGCAGTATTTT. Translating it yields CASSLRTSGVDTQYF.

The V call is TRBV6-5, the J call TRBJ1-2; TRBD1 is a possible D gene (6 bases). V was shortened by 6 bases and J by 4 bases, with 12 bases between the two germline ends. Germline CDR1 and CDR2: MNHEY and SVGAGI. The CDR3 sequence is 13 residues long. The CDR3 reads CASSPDRIYGYTF. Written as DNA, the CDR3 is TGTGCCAGCAGCCCGGACAGAATCTATGGCTACACCTTC.

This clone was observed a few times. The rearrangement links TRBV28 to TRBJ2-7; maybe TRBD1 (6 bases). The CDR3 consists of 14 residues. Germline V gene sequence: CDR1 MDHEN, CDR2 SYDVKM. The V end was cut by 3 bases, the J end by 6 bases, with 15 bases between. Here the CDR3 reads CASSFAGAPLEQYF. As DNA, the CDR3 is TGTGCCAGCAGTTTTGCAGGGGCTCCACTCGAGCAGTACTTC. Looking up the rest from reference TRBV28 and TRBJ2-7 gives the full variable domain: DVKVTQSSRYLVKRTGEKVFLECVQDMDHENMFWYRQDPGLGLRLIYFSYDVKMKEKGDIPEGYSVSREKKERFSLILESASTNQTSMYLCASSFAGAPLEQYFGPGTRLTVT.

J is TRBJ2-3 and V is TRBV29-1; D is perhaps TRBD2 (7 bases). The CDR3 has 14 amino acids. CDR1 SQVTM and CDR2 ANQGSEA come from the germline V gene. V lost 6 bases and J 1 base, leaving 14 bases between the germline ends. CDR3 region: CSVPRGRGTDTQYF. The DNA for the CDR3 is TGCAGCGTCCCGAGGGGGAGGGGCACAGATACGCAGTATTTT.

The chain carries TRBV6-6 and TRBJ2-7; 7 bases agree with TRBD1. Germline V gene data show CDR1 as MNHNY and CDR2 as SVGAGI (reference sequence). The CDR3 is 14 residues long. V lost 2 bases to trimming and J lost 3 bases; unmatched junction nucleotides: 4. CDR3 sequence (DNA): TGTGCCAGCAGTTACCCAGGGGGAGACTACGAGCAGTACTTC. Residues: CASSYPGGDYEQYF.

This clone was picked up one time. CDR3 loop: CASSLGLADPSTDTQYF. The CDR3 DNA reads TGTGCCAGCAGCTTGGGCCTAGCGGACCCTAGCACAGATACGCAGTATTTT. The chain has TRBV5-8 and TRBJ2-3, with 7 bases aligning to TRBD2. CDR1 and CDR2 from the germline V gene are SGHTS and YDEGEE. CDR3 length: 17 residues. With V trimmed by 0 bases and J by 0 bases, 7 bases remained unmatched.

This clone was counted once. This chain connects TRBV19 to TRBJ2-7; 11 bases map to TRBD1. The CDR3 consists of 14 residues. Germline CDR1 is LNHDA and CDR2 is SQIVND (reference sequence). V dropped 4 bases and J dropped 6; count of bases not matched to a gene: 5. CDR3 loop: CASSRTGTGGEQYF. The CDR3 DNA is TGTGCCAGTAGTAGAACCGGGACAGGGGGCGAGCAGTACTTC.

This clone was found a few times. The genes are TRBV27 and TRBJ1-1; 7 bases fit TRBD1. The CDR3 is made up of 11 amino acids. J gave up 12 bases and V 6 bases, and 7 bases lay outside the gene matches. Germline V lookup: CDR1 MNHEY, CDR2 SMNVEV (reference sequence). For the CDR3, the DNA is TGTGCCAGCAGAGCGGACAGGTTGACTTTCTTT. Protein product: CASRADRLTFF.

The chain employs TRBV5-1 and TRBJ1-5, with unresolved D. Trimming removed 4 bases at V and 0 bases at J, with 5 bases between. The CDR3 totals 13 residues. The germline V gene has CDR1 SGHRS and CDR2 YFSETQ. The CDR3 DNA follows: TGCGCCAGCAGCCTAAATAGCAATCAGCCCCAGCATTTT. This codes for CASSLNSNQPQHF.

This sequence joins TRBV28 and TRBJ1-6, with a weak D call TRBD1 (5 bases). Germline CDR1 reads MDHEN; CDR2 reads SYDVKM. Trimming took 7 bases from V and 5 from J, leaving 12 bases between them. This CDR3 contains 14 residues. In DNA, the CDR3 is TGTGCCAGCAACCGACAGTTAAATAATTCACCCCTCCACTTT. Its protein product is CASNRQLNNSPLHF.

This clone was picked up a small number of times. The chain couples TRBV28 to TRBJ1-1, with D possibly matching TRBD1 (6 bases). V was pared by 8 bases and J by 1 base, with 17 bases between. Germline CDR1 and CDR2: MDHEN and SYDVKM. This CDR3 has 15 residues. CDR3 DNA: TGTGCCAGCCCTCGGGGGGGGGCATCGAACACTGAAGCTTTCTTT. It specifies CASPRGGASNTEAFF.

As DNA, the CDR3 is TGTGCCAGCAAGGTAGCGGGAGGGCCGAATGAGCAGTTCTTC. Amino acid sequence: CASKVAGGPNEQFF. The chain uses TRBV6-5 and TRBJ2-1; 11 bases are a match to TRBD2. Germline CDR1 reads MNHEY; CDR2 reads SVGAGI. The ends lost 7 bases at V and 7 bases at J; junction bases unmatched: 6. This CDR3 region has 14 residues.

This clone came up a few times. The CDR3: CSVNQGGVGYEQYF. The CDR3 bases are TGCAGCGTTAACCAGGGTGGGGTGGGGTACGAGCAGTACTTC. The chain carries TRBV29-1 and TRBJ2-7, with TRBD1 as a possible D gene (5 bases). With 5 bases removed from V and 4 bases from J, the gap between germline ends came to 18 bases. This CDR3 contains 14 residues. Germline V gene sequence: CDR1 SQVTM, CDR2 ANQGSEA.

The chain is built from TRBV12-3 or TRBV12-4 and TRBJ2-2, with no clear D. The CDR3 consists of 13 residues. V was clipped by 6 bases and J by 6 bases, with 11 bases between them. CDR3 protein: CASRYTVAGELFF. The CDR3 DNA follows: TGTGCCAGCAGGTATACAGTGGCCGGGGAGCTGTTTTTT.